This TCR beta chain was observed in a study of blood T cell repertoires in COVID-19. Whole-study context: Researchers got acute and convalescent COVID-19 samples from the United States, Italy and Spain. From T cells, B-cell-depleted T cells, or PBMCs came the material, which was cDNA or gDNA.

The CDR3 length is 14 residues. V was clipped by 0 bases and J by 8 bases, with 13 bases between them. The germline CDR1 and CDR2 sequences are MNHEY and SVGAGI. In the authors' workflow: Reference gene primer amplification in the assay estimated nucleated cell counts. This table comes from immunoSEQ multiplex PCR, and its TCRdb copy is limited to in-frame clones, with some not included. V and J calls and clone size are as listed in that table; D and trimming were resolved from the DNA. The sample records 65,000 to 85,000 clones, less than 85% being singletons. The sample comprised peripheral blood. This TCR was recovered from a woman older than 75 with active or convalescent COVID-19. J is TRBJ1-2 and V is TRBV6-5, with D unclear. The CDR3 coding sequence is TGTGCCAGCAGTTACTCGGACGATCCGGGGGGCTACACCTTC. Its translation: CASSYSDDPGGYTF.